A selection of T cell receptor beta chains follows, all from one sample in a study of early T cells in non-severe SARS-CoV-2 infection. One entry per CDR3 protein, called by TCRdb with MiXCR from the 5' RACE reads. Here the sample spans tens of thousands of distinct CDR3 sequences, approximately 15% being singletons. The sample was whole blood. Receptors originate from an adult who was a healthcare worker with PCR-confirmed SARS-CoV-2 infection or an uninfected control (not recorded which). Each CDR3 is given with its conserved first and last residue. A D gene is named only where the DNA matches it firmly. For some rows the clone size is stated as once, few or many, or as a class when expanded; others skip it.

clone_size: NA; d_call: TRBD1; v_call: TRBV19; j_call: TRBJ2-2; cdr3_nt: TGTGCCAGTAGTACAGTCCCGGGACAGGGAAAGACCGGGGAGCTGTTTTTT; cdr3_aa: CASSTVPGQGKTGELFF
clone_size: NA; d_call: NA; v_call: TRBV5-6; j_call: TRBJ1-6; cdr3_nt: TGTGCCAGCAGCTTTCGTACAGGGATTCTTACTAATTCACCCCTCCACTTT; cdr3_aa: CASSFRTGILTNSPLHF
clone_size: many; d_call: NA; v_call: TRBV5-5; j_call: TRBJ1-1; cdr3_nt: TGTGCCAGCAGCTTGGTTGGCAGGAACACTGAAGCTTTCTTT; cdr3_aa: CASSLVGRNTEAFF
clone_size: NA; d_call: NA; v_call: TRBV2; j_call: TRBJ2-1; cdr3_nt: TGTGCCAGCAGTGCAATTCCCGGAGGTGAGCAGTTCTTC; cdr3_aa: CASSAIPGGEQFF
clone_size: NA; d_call: TRBD2; v_call: TRBV20-1; j_call: TRBJ2-2; cdr3_nt: TGCAGTGCCCTTAGCGGGGGGTTCTACACCGGGGAGCTGTTTTTT; cdr3_aa: CSALSGGFYTGELFF
clone_size: few; d_call: TRBD1; v_call: TRBV20-1; j_call: TRBJ2-7; cdr3_nt: TGCAGTGCTAGAGATCTAGGGACAGGGATCTACGAGCAGTACTTC; cdr3_aa: CSARDLGTGIYEQYF
clone_size: many; d_call: NA; v_call: TRBV5-4; j_call: TRBJ1-1; cdr3_nt: TGTGCCAGCAGCTCGGCGGGTGGGGGAGGCACTGAAGCTTTCTTT; cdr3_aa: CASSSAGGGGTEAFF
clone_size: many; d_call: TRBD2; v_call: TRBV7-9; j_call: TRBJ2-5; cdr3_nt: TGTGCCAGCAGCTTCAGCGGGGGTCTCCAAGAGACCCAGTACTTC; cdr3_aa: CASSFSGGLQETQYF
clone_size: many; d_call: TRBD1; v_call: TRBV15; j_call: TRBJ1-2; cdr3_nt: TGTGCCACCAGCAGAGCATCAGGGACAGGGGGCTATGGCTACACCTTC; cdr3_aa: CATSRASGTGGYGYTF
clone_size: NA; d_call: NA; v_call: TRBV7-9; j_call: TRBJ1-2; cdr3_nt: TGTGCCAGCAGCTTGTCCGCCGGACAAATCTATGGCTACACCTTC; cdr3_aa: CASSLSAGQIYGYTF
clone_size: NA; d_call: TRBD2; v_call: TRBV20-1; j_call: TRBJ2-3; cdr3_nt: TGCAGTGCTAGAGGACTAGCAGGCACAGATACGCAGTATTTT; cdr3_aa: CSARGLAGTDTQYF
clone_size: few; d_call: NA; v_call: TRBV6-9; j_call: TRBJ1-6; cdr3_nt: TGTGCCAGCAGTTCCCTAGGGAGGATTTCACCCCTCCACTTT; cdr3_aa: CASSSLGRISPLHF
clone_size: NA; d_call: TRBD1; v_call: TRBV11-2; j_call: TRBJ2-7; cdr3_nt: TGTGCCAGCAGCTCCCTATCCGGGACAGGGCCGTACGAGCAGTACTTC; cdr3_aa: CASSSLSGTGPYEQYF
clone_size: many; d_call: TRBD2; v_call: TRBV7-6; j_call: TRBJ2-7; cdr3_nt: TGTGCCAGCAGCTTAGGGGCTAGCGGAGTAGGCTACGAGCAGTACTTC; cdr3_aa: CASSLGASGVGYEQYF
clone_size: few; d_call: TRBD2; v_call: TRBV11-2; j_call: TRBJ2-1; cdr3_nt: TGTGCCAGCAGCTTAACTAGCGGGGGTCTGATGGGGGAGCAGTTCTTC; cdr3_aa: CASSLTSGGLMGEQFF
clone_size: many; d_call: TRBD2; v_call: TRBV10-1; j_call: TRBJ2-3; cdr3_nt: TGCGCCAGCAGTGAGTTGACTAGCGTTCCGACAGATACGCAGTATTTT; cdr3_aa: CASSELTSVPTDTQYF
clone_size: many; d_call: NA; v_call: TRBV6-6; j_call: TRBJ2-3; cdr3_nt: TGTGCCAGCAGTCCGACTCGGGAAATGAATACGCAGTATTTT; cdr3_aa: CASSPTREMNTQYF
clone_size: few; d_call: TRBD1; v_call: TRBV20-1; j_call: TRBJ1-3; cdr3_nt: TGCAGTGCTAGTCCGGGGACAGGCAGGGTCAGTAACACCATATATTTT; cdr3_aa: CSASPGTGRVSNTIYF
clone_size: few; d_call: NA; v_call: TRBV12-2; j_call: TRBJ1-5; cdr3_nt: TGTGCAAGTCGCTTAGGAGACAGGGGCCTGTATAGCAATCAGCCCCAGCATTTT; cdr3_aa: CASRLGDRGLYSNQPQHF
clone_size: few; d_call: NA; v_call: TRBV6-5; j_call: TRBJ1-1; cdr3_nt: TGTGCCAGCAGTTACAGGGGGTGGACTGAAGCTTTCTTT; cdr3_aa: CASSYRGWTEAFF
clone_size: many; d_call: TRBD1; v_call: TRBV7-6; j_call: TRBJ1-1; cdr3_nt: TGTGCCAGCAGCTTATTAGGGGGCCGGACTGAAGCTTTCTTT; cdr3_aa: CASSLLGGRTEAFF
clone_size: many; d_call: TRBD1; v_call: TRBV6-5; j_call: TRBJ1-2; cdr3_nt: TGTGCCAGCATCGCCACAGGGGCTAACTATGGCTACACCTTC; cdr3_aa: CASIATGANYGYTF
clone_size: few; d_call: NA; v_call: TRBV5-1; j_call: TRBJ1-2; cdr3_nt: TGCGCCAGCACTCCAGGTGATTCCAACTATGGCTACACCTTC; cdr3_aa: CASTPGDSNYGYTF
clone_size: few; d_call: NA; v_call: TRBV4-1; j_call: TRBJ2-7; cdr3_nt: TGCGCCAGCAGCCCTAAGATGGGGAGCTACGAGCAGTACTTC; cdr3_aa: CASSPKMGSYEQYF